The sequence of this T cell receptor (beta chain) was determined in a study of T-cell memory formation after mild COVID-19. Looking at the study overall: TCR clusters largely stayed donor specific.

Comments on this clonotype: What it binds is not known.

TCRdb fed the 5' RACE reads into MiXCR, producing one record per CDR3 protein. The table lists approximately 400,000 distinct CDR3 sequences, around 17% of them singletons. Regarding the study as a whole: Mainly CM and EM harbored the contracting CD4+ clones; mainly EMRA harbored the CD8+ ones.

The germline V gene has CDR1 LNHDA and CDR2 SQIVND (reference sequence). The CDR3 loop spans 17 amino acids. Deletions cut 1 base from V and 1 base from J, with 16 bases between. This TCR came from a man younger than 35 who had mild COVID-19 (a few samples of this study predate the infection). Cell type and time point are not known. The material sequenced was PBMCs or a T cell subset sorted from them (not recorded which). The chain joins TRBV19 to TRBJ1-1, with a possible D match to TRBD1 (5 bases). CDR3 nucleotides: TGTGCCAGTAGTATAGGTGGGGCAGGCTGGCCGAACACTGAAGCTTTCTTT. Translating it yields CASSIGGAGWPNTEAFF.